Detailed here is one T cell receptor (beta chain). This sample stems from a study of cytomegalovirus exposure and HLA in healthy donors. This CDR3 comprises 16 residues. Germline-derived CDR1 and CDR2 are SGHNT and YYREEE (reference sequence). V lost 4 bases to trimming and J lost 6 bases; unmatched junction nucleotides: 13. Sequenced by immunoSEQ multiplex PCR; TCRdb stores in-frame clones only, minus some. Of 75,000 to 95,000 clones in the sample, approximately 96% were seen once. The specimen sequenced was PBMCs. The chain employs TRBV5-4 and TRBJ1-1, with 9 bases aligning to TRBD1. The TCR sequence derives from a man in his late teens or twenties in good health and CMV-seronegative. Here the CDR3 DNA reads TGTGCCAGCAGCCCCCTACGCCCTGGGACAGGGTCTGAAGCTTTCTTT. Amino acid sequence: CASSPLRPGTGSEAFF.